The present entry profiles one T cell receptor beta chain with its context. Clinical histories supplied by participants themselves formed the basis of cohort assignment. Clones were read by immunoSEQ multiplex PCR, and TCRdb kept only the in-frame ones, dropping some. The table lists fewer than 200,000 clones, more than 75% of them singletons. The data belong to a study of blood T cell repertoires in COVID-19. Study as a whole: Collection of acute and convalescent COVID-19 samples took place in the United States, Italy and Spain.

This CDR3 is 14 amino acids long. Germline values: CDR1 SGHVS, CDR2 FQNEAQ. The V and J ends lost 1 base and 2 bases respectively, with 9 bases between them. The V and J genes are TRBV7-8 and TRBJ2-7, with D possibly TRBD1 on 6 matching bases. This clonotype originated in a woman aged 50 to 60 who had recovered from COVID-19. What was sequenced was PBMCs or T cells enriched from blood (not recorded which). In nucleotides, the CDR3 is TGTGCCAGCAGCTTAGGACAGGTAGCCTACGAGCAGTACTTC. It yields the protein CASSLGQVAYEQYF.